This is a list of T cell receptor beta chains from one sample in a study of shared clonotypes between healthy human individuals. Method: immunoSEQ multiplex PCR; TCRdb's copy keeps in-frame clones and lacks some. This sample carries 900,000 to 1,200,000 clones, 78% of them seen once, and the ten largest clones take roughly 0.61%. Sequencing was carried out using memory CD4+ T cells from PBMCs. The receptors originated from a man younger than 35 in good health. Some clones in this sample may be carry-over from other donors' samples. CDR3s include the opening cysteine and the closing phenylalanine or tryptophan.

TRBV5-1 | CASSLATGKETQYF
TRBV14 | CASSQDILGEQFF
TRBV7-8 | CASRSNILDIQYF
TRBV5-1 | CASSYGQGLMNTEAFF
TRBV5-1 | CASSSRTVPIEQYF
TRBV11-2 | CASRGTSSYYEQYF
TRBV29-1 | CSGARSGYEQYF
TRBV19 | CASSISKGGRQPQHF
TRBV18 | CASSPTDSPDSPLHF
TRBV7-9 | CASSPHGGGSSYEQYF
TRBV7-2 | CASSLGGSGGDTQYF
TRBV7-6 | CASSPQTSGRAIFNNEQFF
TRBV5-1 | CASSRGTSGNEQYF
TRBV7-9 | CASSAGTANTGELFF
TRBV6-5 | CASRPVYSSYNEQFF
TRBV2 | CASNSNQGYNQPQHF
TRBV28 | CASSSGLIGLAETQYF
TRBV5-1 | CASSLAGGLDNEQFF
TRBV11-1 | CASSLAHRDNEQFF
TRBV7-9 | CASSLMAPYNEQFF
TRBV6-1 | CASSENLGNYGYTF
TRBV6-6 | CASRTGTRGSPLHF
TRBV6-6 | CASSRDRGYQPQHF
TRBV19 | CASSITGTGGETQYF
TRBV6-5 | CASKPQGTTYEQYF
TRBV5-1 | CASSLDGSAPSRDGYTF
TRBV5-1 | CASSLGGQGNTEAFF
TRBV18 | CASSLQGQGVGDTQYF
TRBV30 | CAWGGQQNTEAFF
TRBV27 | CASKSTENTYEQYF
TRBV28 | CASSGQGATGANVLTF
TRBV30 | CAWGNTGINYGYTF
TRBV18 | CASSPPPLSPGHEQYF
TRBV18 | CASSLGLPPDEQYF
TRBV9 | CASSDRAIGELFF
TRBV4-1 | CASSPLWLAAPVDTQYF
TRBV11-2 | CASSLDRDRGPTDTQYF
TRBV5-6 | CASSRGTAEAFF